Below, 14 T cell receptor beta chains from the same sample are listed, as sequenced in a study of T cell repertoires in cytomegalovirus infection. From the reads, TCRdb called clonotypes with MiXCR, one entry per CDR3 protein. The profile shows some 450,000 distinct CDR3 sequences, 25% to 40% of them singletons. Sequencing input: PBMCs. These receptors were taken from a human donor in good health (CMV status not recorded). Some clones in this sample may be carry-over from other donors' samples.

This chain uses TRBV5-6 with TRBJ1-2, with 11 bases matching TRBD1. This CDR3 is 14 amino acids long. The V and J ends lost 7 bases and 6 bases, in that order; junction bases with no gene match: 8. CDR1 SGHDT and CDR2 YYEEEE come from the germline V gene. CDR3 DNA: TGTGCCAGCTGCTACGGACAGGGGGCCGATGGCTACACCTTC. Amino acid sequence: CASCYGQGADGYTF.

V is TRBV27 and J is TRBJ2-4; D is possibly TRBD1 (5 bases). Between the trimmed V and J ends, which lost 3 bases and 0 bases, there was a span of 9 bases. CDR1 and CDR2 from the germline V gene are MNHEY and SMNVEV (reference sequence). The CDR3 is 15 residues long. The CDR3 here is CASSFDRLAKNIQYF. The CDR3 nucleotides are TGTGCCAGCAGTTTCGACAGACTAGCCAAAAACATTCAGTACTTC.

The genes are TRBV28 and TRBJ1-3; 7 positions agree with TRBD1. This CDR3 is built from 14 residues. J lost 2 bases, V lost 6 bases, and 4 bases had no gene match. Germline CDR1 and CDR2: MDHEN and SYDVKM. CDR3 loop: CASRPGTAGNTIYF. The DNA for the CDR3 is TGTGCCAGCAGGCCGGGGACAGCTGGAAACACCATATATTTT.

The rearrangement uses TRBV11-2 and TRBJ2-7; D gene ambiguous. Germline CDR1 and CDR2: SGHAT and FQNNGV. Trimming cost V 0 bases and J 3 bases, with 9 bases left between them. The CDR3 sequence is 14 residues long. The CDR3 coding sequence is TGTGCCAGCAGCTTAGATCTGTCCCGCTACGAGCAGTACTTC. Protein: CASSLDLSRYEQYF.

The chain carries TRBV23-1 and TRBJ2-2; TRBD2 aligns across 11 bases. TRBV23-1 qualifies as an ORF whose function is uncertain. The CDR3 loop spans 17 amino acids. V lost 7 bases to trimming and J lost 2 bases; unmatched junction nucleotides: 9. The CDR3 coding sequence is TGCGCCAGCATAGGGCCTAGCGGGGGGCCTAACACCGGGGAGCTGTTTTTT. Its protein is CASIGPSGGPNTGELFF.

In this sample, this clonotype turned up many times. The rearrangement joins TRBV6-1 to TRBJ1-2; 8 bases are a match to TRBD1. Germline V gives CDR1 MNHNS, CDR2 SASEGT. CDR3 length: 15 residues. Trimming removed 6 bases from V and 2 bases from J; junction bases left unmatched: 8. CDR3 sequence (DNA): TGTGCCAGCAGAGCGGGGACAGGTCAGAACTATGGCTACACCTTC. Its translation: CASRAGTGQNYGYTF.

The rearrangement links TRBV4-1 to TRBJ1-1, with D perhaps TRBD1 (6 bases). Germline V lookup: CDR1 MGHRA, CDR2 YSYEKL. Trimming pared 0 bases from V and 6 bases from J, leaving 14 bases between. CDR3 length: 15 amino acids. The CDR3 nucleotides read TGCGCCAGCAGCCAAGAGACAGGTCGCAGGGCTGAAGCTTTCTTT. Amino acid sequence: CASSQETGRRAEAFF.

As regards this clonotype: The conserved final phenylalanine or tryptophan is absent from the CDR3, which likely points to a read error. V and J are TRBV7-2 and TRBJ1-1; no firm D call. V was clipped by 0 bases and J by 8 bases, with 10 bases between them. Germline V gives CDR1 SGHTA, CDR2 FQGNSA. CDR3 length: 13 amino acids. The CDR3 loop reads CASSLAGKTEAFL. DNA of the CDR3: TGTGCCAGCAGCTTAGCTGGAAAAACGGAAGCTTTCTTG.

This clonotype has at least ten counts. This chain connects TRBV7-9 to TRBJ2-1; no clear D gene. Looked up from germline, CDR1 is SEHNR and CDR2 is FQNEAQ (reference sequence). CDR3 size: 13 residues. V was shortened by 0 bases and J by 4 bases, with 4 bases between the two germline ends. The CDR3 spells CASSLASYNEQFF. CDR3 coding DNA: TGTGCCAGCAGCTTAGCATCGTACAATGAGCAGTTCTTC.

This clonotype has more than one count but fewer than ten. A read error may account for a junction end that differs from germline. The chain is built from TRBV4-3 and TRBJ2-5; TRBD1 might be the D (6 bases). CDR1 and CDR2 (germline): LGHNA, YSLEER. This CDR3 has 14 residues. CDR3 protein: CASSHLLKGGILDF. The CDR3 bases are TGCGCCAGCAGCCACCTTCTTAAAGGGGGTATACTTGACTTC.

The chain has TRBV9 and TRBJ2-3, with 14 bases lining up with TRBD2. Germline CDR1 SGDLS, CDR2 YYNGEE. V shed 0 bases, J shed 2 bases, and the junction held 8 bases outside the gene matches. The length of the CDR3 is 19 residues. CDR3 bases: TGTGCCAGCAGCGTAGCTGTGGGACTAGCGGGGGAGTTCACAGATACGCAGTATTTT. Protein sequence: CASSVAVGLAGEFTDTQYF.

This chain uses TRBV18 with TRBJ1-3; 8 bases fit TRBD1. V gave up 6 bases and J gave up 4 bases; unmatched junction bases: 11. CDR1 is KGHSH, CDR2 LQKENI, per germline. The CDR3 is made up of 16 amino acids. The CDR3 reads CASSPLDRGKGNTIYF. In DNA form, the CDR3 reads TGTGCCAGCTCTCCCCTTGACAGGGGTAAAGGAAACACCATATATTTT.

This chain links TRBV15 with TRBJ1-2; D unclear. Trimming cost V 0 bases and J 2 bases, with 4 bases left between them. The length of the CDR3 is 13 residues. In germline, CDR1 is LNHNV, CDR2 YYDKDF (reference sequence). The CDR3 spells CATSRDGNYGYTF. The CDR3 coding sequence is TGTGCCACCAGCAGAGATGGGAACTATGGCTACACCTTC.

This clonotype occurred a few times. This rearrangement joins TRBV7-8 to TRBJ2-4, with D tentatively TRBD2 (6 bases). The CDR3 is 15 amino acids. Trimming cost V 5 bases and J 1 base, with 12 bases left between them. Per the germline V gene, CDR1 is SGHVS and CDR2 is FQNEAQ. The CDR3 sequence is CASSAEAGAKNIQYF. CDR3 nucleotides: TGTGCCAGCAGCGCCGAGGCGGGGGCCAAAAACATTCAGTACTTC. The entire variable domain, with the rest obtained from reference TRBV7-8 and TRBJ2-4, is as follows: GAGVSQSPRYKVAKRGQDVALRCDPISGHVSLFWYQQALGQGPEFLTYFQNEAQLDKSGLPSDRFFAERPEGSVSTLKIQRTQQEDSAVYLCASSAEAGAKNIQYFGAGTRLSVL.